This T cell receptor (beta chain) was retrieved from a study of cytomegalovirus exposure and HLA in healthy donors (dated by TCRdb to about 2017). Background on the whole study: An earlier analysis of approximately 600 of the donors reported 250 to 300 Gb of sequence data and about 100 million unique TCR beta sequences from 150 million to 200 million T cells. On average, about 200,000 unique TCR beta nucleotide sequences were sequenced per donor among roughly 430 genotyped donors of the cohort, with roughly 18% of those sequences being non-productive. Several DR-DQ haplotypes were handled as single units for association and clustering, since linkage in the cohort was strong. Of the 398 genotyped donors, 80% to 90% were placed in the genetic ancestry cluster associated with self-reported Caucasian donors. A later analysis re-examined previously published TCR beta repertoires from over 500 donors and added high-resolution HLA genotyping to investigate patterns of TCR occurrence. HLA typing included class I and class II loci at four-digit resolution. Besides the first cohort of around 700 subjects, a separate validation cohort made up of roughly 120 different subjects was used. Rather than drawing on any new phenotypic data, the later analysis identified candidate immune exposures from TCR beta sequences and the way those sequences occurred across donors. Donor age, sex, ethnicity and CMV serostatus were compiled alongside the repertoire data. The study used immunosequencing to profile the T cell repertoires of under 700 subjects and linked those repertoires to cytomegalovirus serostatus. The study combined high-throughput TCR immunosequencing, statistical association of individual TCRs with disease status, and machine learning to predict cytomegalovirus infection status. In an earlier analysis of around 540 of the donors, high-throughput TCR beta sequencing was used to judge whether each TCR beta V gene segment behaved as functional or pseudogenic. The study was designed to test whether signatures of past pathogen exposure could be identified by cataloging public T cell receptors. In a later genetic analysis, genome-wide SNP genotypes for about three fifths of the roughly 670 donors were used, and that subset was treated as a discovery cohort. An early release that covered some 630 HLA-typed donors contained about 300 gigabases of sequencing data and tens of millions of unique TCR sequences. Every repertoire in the discovery cohort had been generated on one and the same sequencing platform. The number of typed donors differed by locus: 629-630 for A, B, C, DRB1 and DQB1; approximately 520 for DQA1; 606 for DPA1; and about 470 for DPB1.

The research as a whole found: Across donors, most TCR sequences were observed very rarely, whereas some public TCRs were present in many individuals. At a false discovery rate of 0.05, a later analysis linked 15,000 to 20,000 TCR beta sequences to specific HLA alleles. Because counts were too low, approximately 18 rarely observed V segments, including chromosome 9 orphons, were excluded from the earlier analysis of around 640 of the donors. Only TCR beta chains were sequenced in this cohort, and the absence of alpha or paired-chain data limited detectable features. It was suggested by the authors that the approach could potentially be generalized to other disease states and immunological phenotypes. A cluster of highly shared sequence variants was judged likely to represent a technical artifact of the sequencing pipeline. When HLA alleles, especially DR and DQ, strongly co-occurred, attributing TCR associations to individual alleles was difficult. Because HLA typing was missing for some donors at each locus, association tests included only the typed subset. Most CMV-associated TCR beta chains appeared to be HLA-restricted in a later analysis, and the HLA associations seemed to be driven largely by CMV exposure. A further reported finding was that TCR beta sequences accurately predicted the HLA-A and HLA-B alleles for most subjects in the first cohort. According to a later genetic analysis, donors in an Asian-associated ancestry cluster had fewer N-insertions in productive TCRs than the approximately 630-donor mean. The classifier was reported to diagnose cytomegalovirus status with high specificity and sensitivity in both the original and validation cohorts. Some IMGT-functional V segments, including TRBV6-2 and TRBV6-3, could not be distinguished by the 87-base-pair reads and were therefore excluded. According to a later analysis, parvovirus B19, influenza, CMV and Epstein-Barr virus appeared linked to several top co-occurrence clusters. Broadly in line with IMGT annotations, most TCR beta V segments showed up in productive rearrangements about 87% or about 30% of the time in an earlier analysis of 587 of the donors. Linkage disequilibrium might explain the correlated functional status among segregating V segments, but an unknown experimental factor could not be ruled out. Presence/absence analyses assumed roughly uniform sequencing depth across donors, an assumption that may not hold. The only immune exposure information available for the cohort was CMV serostatus. In a later analysis, HLA-associated TCR beta chains were found to be more clonally expanded and to have lower generation probabilities than equally common non-associated chains. In a later genetic analysis, a missense DCLRE1C variant was associated with V-gene and J-gene trimming of TCR beta chains, and the association was replicated in an independent cohort. A few of the identified cytomegalovirus-associated TCR beta chains were confirmed in vitro to be specific for cytomegalovirus antigens. In a later analysis, TCR association rates were found to vary across HLA loci, with the most associated TCRs seen for DRB1 alleles and the fewest for HLA-C alleles. A total of 150 or so TCR beta chains were listed by the study as associated with cytomegalovirus.

Library preparation was by the immunoSEQ multiplex PCR assay. The multiplex PCR relied on a mix of 60 forward primers for TCR Vbeta segments and 13 reverse primers for TCR Jbeta segments. The CDR3 region of rearranged TCR beta genes was amplified from genomic DNA by a multiplex PCR assay. The Illumina HiSeq System was used to sequence the amplified TCR beta libraries as 87-base-pair reads. The published analysis was carried out like this. A later analysis tallied 75 million to 95 million unique TCR beta chains across the 640 or so repertoires, and about 12 million of those chains were shared by two or more donors. To remove PCR and sequencing errors, raw reads were error-corrected and collapsed into unique sequences using a nearest-neighbor algorithm that merged closely related sequences. V, D and J gene segments were assigned by aligning CDR3 sequences to IMGT reference sequences. Each retained sequence needed at least a six-nucleotide match to both a V gene segment and a J gene segment. Rearrangements were classified as productive when the CDR3 lacked stop codons and remained in frame with V and J, and all other rearrangements were classified as non-productive. CDR3 was defined according to IMGT convention as the region running from the second conserved V-encoded cysteine to the conserved J-encoded phenylalanine. The earlier analysis of 500 to 650 of the donors excluded any sequence lacking an unambiguous match to a single V gene segment. An earlier analysis of a few hundred of the donors classified V segments as functional when productive rearrangements were above 56.7% and as segregating when the standard deviation between donors was above 5%. To diagnose cytomegalovirus status from the catalog of TCR beta chain sequences, a statistical classification framework was built. V and J gene assignment, in a later analysis, came from comparing TCR nucleotide sequences with IMGT/GENE-DB human TR gene sequences. In a later analysis, CDR3 sequences and most-parsimonious VDJ recombination scenarios were assigned using the TCRdist pipeline. In a later analysis, each TCR beta chain was defined by its CDR3 amino acid sequence together with its V-gene family, and reads without a unique V-gene family were excluded. To address suspected cross-contamination and a sequencing artifact, a later analysis removed a few hundred highly shared, low-generation-probability nucleotide sequences. In a later analysis, a clonal expansion index was calculated for each public chain from normalized within-repertoire ranks of inferred template counts. In a later analysis, generation probabilities were computed using a VDJ recombination model fitted to out-of-frame rearrangements, and the results were checked against IGoR. In a later analysis, hypergeometric tests were used to score TCR-TCR, TCR-HLA and TCR-CMV co-occurrence, with a repertoire-size bias correction applied to TCR pairs. A later analysis estimated false discovery rates by permuting HLA or CMV assignments 20 times. A later analysis grouped co-occurring TCRs with DBSCAN, adding TCRdist sequence similarity when clustering within HLA-allele-positive subsets. Repertoires with fewer than 30,000 or more than 120,000 public chains were left out of co-occurrence clustering, as were five repertoires with anomalous nucleotide sharing. TCRdb limited this immuneACCESS table to in-frame rearrangements with V and J called. A share of clones is missing; checked studies link under half to unresolved V genes, and the rest is unexplained. V, J and clone size reflect that table, while D and trimming were determined from the DNA. Recorded for this sample are 150,000 to 180,000 clones; 65% to 90% of them occurred a single time. About 7.1% of the sample is held by the ten biggest clonotypes.

Looking up the germline V gene yields CDR1 MGHDK and CDR2 SYGVNS. At the junction V is shortened by 2 bases and J by 0 bases, with 18 bases in between. Counted from cysteine to phenylalanine, this CDR3 has 18 amino acids. Just CDR3 DNA is preserved here, 54 bases in frame from base 1. The cohort was made up of 500 to 800 healthy bone marrow donors. Cohort members were all nominally healthy when sampled, although unrecorded immune exposures were likely present. The donor was CMV seropositive and was included in the group of 250 to 300 seropositive cohort members. A peripheral blood sample was provided by each donor, and peripheral blood mononuclear cells were used for TCR beta sequencing. The Qiagen DNeasy Blood Extraction Kit was used to extract genomic DNA from the blood cell samples. For this clone: The antigen this receptor binds is unknown. Base qualities are missing; no much larger clone stands one base away.

Sequenced input: PBMCs. The clonotype was recovered from a woman between 45 and 65 years old in good health and CMV-seropositive. The V and J genes are TRBV25-1 and TRBJ2-3; the D gene cannot be resolved reliably. The nucleotide sequence reads as follows: TGTGCCAGCAGTGAACTCGTTCCAGGATCTTCTAGCACAGATACGCAGTATTTT. Its translation is CASSELVPGSSSTDTQYF.